The 2 T cell receptor beta chains below all came from one sample that was sequenced in a study of monozygotic twins with inflammatory bowel disease. TCRdb reprocessed the 5' RACE reads, with one entry per CDR3 protein and no DNA. The sample totals about 160,000 distinct CDR3 sequences. The sample taken for sequencing was blood. These receptors all come from a human donor with ulcerative colitis or Crohn's disease, or a healthy co-twin of an affected twin (not recorded which).

V gene TRBV19 combines with J gene TRBJ1-1; TCRdb reports TRBD1, a call that lacks DNA to check it against. This CDR3 is 12 amino acids long. CDR1 is LNHDA and CDR2 is SQIVND in the germline V gene (reference sequence). CDR3 in amino acids: CASFLGVTEAFF.

This chain links TRBV5-1 with TRBJ2-3; TCRdb's D call, TRBD2, is unchecked because there is no DNA. CDR1 and CDR2 (germline): SGHRS, YFSETQ. The CDR3 sequence is 14 residues long. This CDR3 is CASSPRSSTDTQYF.